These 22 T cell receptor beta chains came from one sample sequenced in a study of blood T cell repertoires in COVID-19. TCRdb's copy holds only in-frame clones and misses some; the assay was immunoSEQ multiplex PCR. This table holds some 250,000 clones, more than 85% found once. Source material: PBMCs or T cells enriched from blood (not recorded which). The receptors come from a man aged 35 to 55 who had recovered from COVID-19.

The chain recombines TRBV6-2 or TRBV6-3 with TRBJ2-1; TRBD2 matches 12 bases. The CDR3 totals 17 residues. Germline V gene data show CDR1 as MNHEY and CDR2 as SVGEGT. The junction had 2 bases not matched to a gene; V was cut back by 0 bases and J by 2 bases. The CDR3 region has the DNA TGTGCCAGCAGTTACTCTCTAGCGGGAGGGCCCTACAATGAGCAGTTCTTC. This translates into CASSYSLAGGPYNEQFF.

This chain's CDR3 is CASSERQGAYEQYF. The CDR3 region has the DNA TGTGCCAGCAGTGAACGACAGGGGGCTTACGAGCAGTACTTC. J is TRBJ2-7 and V is TRBV2; 10 bases agree with TRBD1. After removal of 2 bases from V and 4 bases from J, the junction contained 2 bases not matched to a gene. The CDR3 runs to 14 residues. Per the germline V gene, CDR1 is SNHLY and CDR2 is FYNNEI.

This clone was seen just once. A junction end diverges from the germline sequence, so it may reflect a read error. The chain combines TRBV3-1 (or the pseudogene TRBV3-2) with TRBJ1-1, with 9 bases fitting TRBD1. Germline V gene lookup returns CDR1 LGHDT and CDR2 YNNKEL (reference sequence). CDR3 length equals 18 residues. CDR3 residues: CASSKDTGTGLVNTEAFF. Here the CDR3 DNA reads TGTGCCAGCAGCAAAGACACCGGGACAGGGTTGGTGAACACTGAAGCTTTCTTT.

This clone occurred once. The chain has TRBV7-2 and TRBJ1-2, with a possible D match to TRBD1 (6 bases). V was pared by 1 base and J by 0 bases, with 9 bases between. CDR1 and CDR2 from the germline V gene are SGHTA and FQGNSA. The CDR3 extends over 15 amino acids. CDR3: CASSLGGTPNYGYTF. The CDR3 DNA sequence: TGTGCCAGCAGCTTAGGGGGGACACCTAACTATGGCTACACCTTC.

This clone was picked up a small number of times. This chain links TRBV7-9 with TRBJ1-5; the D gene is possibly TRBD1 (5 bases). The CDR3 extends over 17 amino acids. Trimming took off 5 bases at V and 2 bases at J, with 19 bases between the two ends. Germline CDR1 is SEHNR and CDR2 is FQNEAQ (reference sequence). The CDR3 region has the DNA TGTGCCAGCAGCAATTCTGGGGGGTTGGAGGGCAATCAGCCCCAGCATTTT. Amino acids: CASSNSGGLEGNQPQHF.

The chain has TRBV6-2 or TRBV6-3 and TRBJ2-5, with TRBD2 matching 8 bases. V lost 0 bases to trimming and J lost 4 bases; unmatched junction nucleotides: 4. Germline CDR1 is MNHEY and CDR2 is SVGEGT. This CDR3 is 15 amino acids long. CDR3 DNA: TGTGCCAGCAGTTACTCGAGCCTAGCGGGAGAGACCCAGTACTTC. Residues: CASSYSSLAGETQYF.

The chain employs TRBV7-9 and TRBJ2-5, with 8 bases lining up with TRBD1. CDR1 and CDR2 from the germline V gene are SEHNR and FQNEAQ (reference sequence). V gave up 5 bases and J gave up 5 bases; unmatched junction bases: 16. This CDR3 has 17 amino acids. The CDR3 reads CASSPRIAGDRGETQYF. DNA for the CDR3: TGTGCCAGCAGCCCCCGGATCGCGGGCGACAGGGGTGAGACCCAGTACTTC.

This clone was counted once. The CDR3 here is CASSRDYYQETQYF. The CDR3 nucleotides are TGTGCCAGCAGCCGGGACTACTACCAAGAGACCCAGTACTTC. The chain has TRBV5-4 and TRBJ2-5, with 7 positions matching TRBD2. V gave up 4 bases and J gave up 0 bases; unmatched junction bases: 3. CDR3 size: 14 residues. Germline V gene sequence: CDR1 SGHNT, CDR2 YYREEE (reference sequence).

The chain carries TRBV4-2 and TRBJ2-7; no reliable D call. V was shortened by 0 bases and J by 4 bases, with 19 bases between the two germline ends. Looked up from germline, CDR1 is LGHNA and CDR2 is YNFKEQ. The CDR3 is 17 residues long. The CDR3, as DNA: TGTGCCAGCAGCCAAGAAAGCTTGAGGAGTACTCCTTACGAGCAGTACTTC. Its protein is CASSQESLRSTPYEQYF.

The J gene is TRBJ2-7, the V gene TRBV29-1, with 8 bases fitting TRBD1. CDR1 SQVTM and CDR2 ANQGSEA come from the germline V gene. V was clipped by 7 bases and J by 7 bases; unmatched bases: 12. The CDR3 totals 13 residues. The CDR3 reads CSAAKDREGEQYF. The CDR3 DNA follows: TGCAGCGCCGCAAAGGACAGGGAAGGTGAGCAGTACTTC.

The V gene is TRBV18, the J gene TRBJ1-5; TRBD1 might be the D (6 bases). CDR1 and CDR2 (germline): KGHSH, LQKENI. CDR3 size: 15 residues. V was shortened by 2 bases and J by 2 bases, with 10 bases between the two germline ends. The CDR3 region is CASSPLQGRNQPQHF. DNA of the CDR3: TGTGCCAGCTCACCATTACAGGGCCGCAATCAGCCCCAGCATTTT.

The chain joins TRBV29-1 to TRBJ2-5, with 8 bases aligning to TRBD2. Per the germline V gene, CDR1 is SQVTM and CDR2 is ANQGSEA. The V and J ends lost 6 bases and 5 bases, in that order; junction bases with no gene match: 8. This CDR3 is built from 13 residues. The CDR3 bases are TGCAGCGTCGTCGAAGGCGGGAGGGAGACCCAGTACTTC. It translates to CSVVEGGRETQYF.

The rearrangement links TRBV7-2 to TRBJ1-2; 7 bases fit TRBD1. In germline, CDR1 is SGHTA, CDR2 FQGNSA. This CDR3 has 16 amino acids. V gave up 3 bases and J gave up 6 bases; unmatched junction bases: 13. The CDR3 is CASSFRPGTEADGYTF. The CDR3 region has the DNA TGTGCCAGCAGCTTCCGTCCCGGGACAGAGGCTGATGGCTACACCTTC.

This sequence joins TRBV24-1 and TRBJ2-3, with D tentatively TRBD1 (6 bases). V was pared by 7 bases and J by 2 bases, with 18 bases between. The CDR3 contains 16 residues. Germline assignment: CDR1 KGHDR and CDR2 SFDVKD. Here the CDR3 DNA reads TGTGCCACCAGCGACGACAGGAGACAACCCACAGATACGCAGTATTTT. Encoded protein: CATSDDRRQPTDTQYF.

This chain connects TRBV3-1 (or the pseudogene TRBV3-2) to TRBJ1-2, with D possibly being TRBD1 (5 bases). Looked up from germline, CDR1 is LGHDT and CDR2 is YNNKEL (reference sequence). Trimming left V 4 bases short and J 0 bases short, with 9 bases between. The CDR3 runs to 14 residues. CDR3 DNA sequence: TGTGCCAGCAGCCCAGGACACTCTAACTATGGCTACACCTTC. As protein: CASSPGHSNYGYTF.

In nucleotides, the CDR3 is TGTGCCACCGGACTAGGGAATGCCGGGGAGCTGTTTTTT. Its protein product is CATGLGNAGELFF. This chain connects TRBV24-1 to TRBJ2-2, with 7 nucleotides matching TRBD2. The germline V gene has CDR1 KGHDR and CDR2 SFDVKD. The CDR3 sequence is 13 residues long. Trimming cost V 9 bases and J 6 bases; bases outside gene matches: 6.

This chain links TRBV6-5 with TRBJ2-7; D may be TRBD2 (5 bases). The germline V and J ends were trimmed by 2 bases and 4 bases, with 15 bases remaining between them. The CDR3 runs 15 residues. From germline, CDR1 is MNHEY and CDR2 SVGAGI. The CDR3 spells CASSYENLAGYEQYF. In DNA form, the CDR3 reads TGTGCCAGCAGTTACGAGAATCTAGCTGGGTACGAGCAGTACTTC.

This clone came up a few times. The DNA for the CDR3 is TGCGCCAGCAGCGATGACAGGGGAAGAAAGGAGACCCAGTACTTC. It encodes CASSDDRGRKETQYF. The chain has TRBV10-2 and TRBJ2-5; TRBD1 matches 8 bases. V dropped 6 bases and J dropped 5; count of bases not matched to a gene: 11. The V gene's germline CDR1 is WSHSY and CDR2 SAAADI. This CDR3 has 15 residues.

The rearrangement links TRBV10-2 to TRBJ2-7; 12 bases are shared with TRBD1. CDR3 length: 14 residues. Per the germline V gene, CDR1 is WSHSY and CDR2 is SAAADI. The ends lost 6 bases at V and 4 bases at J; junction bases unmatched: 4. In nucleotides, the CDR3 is TGCGCCAGCAGGGTGGGACAGGGGGCATACGAGCAGTACTTC. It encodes CASRVGQGAYEQYF.

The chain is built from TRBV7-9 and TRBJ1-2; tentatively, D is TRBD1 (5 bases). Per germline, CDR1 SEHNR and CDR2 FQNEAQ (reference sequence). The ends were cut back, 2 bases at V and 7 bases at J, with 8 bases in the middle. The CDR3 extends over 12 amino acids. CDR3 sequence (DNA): TGTGCCAGCAGCTTATCAGGGTCTGGCTACACCTTC. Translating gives CASSLSGSGYTF.

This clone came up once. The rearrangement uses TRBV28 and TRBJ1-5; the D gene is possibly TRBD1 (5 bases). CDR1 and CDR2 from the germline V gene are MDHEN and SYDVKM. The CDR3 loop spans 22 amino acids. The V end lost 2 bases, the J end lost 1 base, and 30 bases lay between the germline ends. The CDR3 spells CASSLEINGREGIWESNQPQHF. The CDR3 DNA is TGTGCCAGCAGTTTAGAGATTAATGGCAGGGAGGGGATTTGGGAGAGCAATCAGCCCCAGCATTTT.

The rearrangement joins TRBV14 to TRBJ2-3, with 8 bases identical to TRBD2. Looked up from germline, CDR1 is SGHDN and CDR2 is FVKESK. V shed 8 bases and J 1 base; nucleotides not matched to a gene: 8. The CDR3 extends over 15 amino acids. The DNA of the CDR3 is TGTGCCAGCGGGCCCTTACTAGCGGGCACAGATACGCAGTATTTT. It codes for CASGPLLAGTDTQYF.